These 31 T cell receptor beta chains share one sample of origin, sequenced in a study of post-analysis software for immune sequencing data. The antigens these receptors bind are not known. TCR beta cDNA libraries included unique molecular identifiers. One entry per CDR3 protein, called by TCRdb with MiXCR from the PCR reads. Of roughly 580,000 distinct CDR3 sequences in the sample, about 40% were seen once. Study findings and constraints: TRBV segments more frequent in patients than in controls numbered five and included TRBV5-6, TRBV5-1 and TRBV20-1.

The specimen was blood. All receptors derive from a girl aged 10-17 years with multiple sclerosis.

This clonotype was seen a few times. J is TRBJ1-2 and V is TRBV9, with 7 bases matching TRBD1. V gave up 6 bases and J gave up 5 bases; unmatched junction bases: 16. The CDR3 contains 16 residues. Germline CDR1 is SGDLS and CDR2 is YYNGEE. The CDR3 nucleotides are TGTGCCAGCACCCAGGGGGAGCAAGGTTCCTTGTATGGCTACACCTTC. This codes for CASTQGEQGSLYGYTF.

The chain carries TRBV12-3 or TRBV12-4 and TRBJ2-5; the match to TRBD2 covers 9 bases. Trimming took 2 bases from V and 11 from J; bases not matched to a gene: 15. The length of the CDR3 is 16 residues. This chain's CDR3 is CASSLMTSGPLKEQYF. The CDR3, as DNA: TGTGCCAGCAGTTTAATGACTAGCGGACCCCTAAAGGAGCAGTACTTC.

The chain employs TRBV20-1 and TRBJ2-1; D gene ambiguous. Trimming left V 2 bases short and J 4 bases short, with 15 bases between. CDR3 length: 15 residues. From germline, CDR1 is DFQATT and CDR2 SNEGSKA (reference sequence). The CDR3 DNA reads TGCAGTGCTAGAAACCCGTTCGACATTTACAATGAGCAGTTCTTC. The encoded protein is CSARNPFDIYNEQFF.

This chain connects TRBV6-5 to TRBJ2-5; 7 bases are shared with TRBD2. The junction had 11 bases not matched to a gene; V was cut back by 5 bases and J by 5 bases. Germline CDR1 is MNHEY and CDR2 is SVGAGI. This CDR3 comprises 15 residues. The DNA of the CDR3 is TGTGCCAGCAGTAAATCCTCCGGGGGGATTGAGACCCAGTACTTC. Translating gives CASSKSSGGIETQYF.

This chain joins TRBV5-6 and TRBJ1-6, with a tentative D call TRBD1 (6 bases). Trimming took 2 bases from V and 0 from J, leaving 15 bases between them. The CDR3 is made up of 18 amino acids. The germline gives CDR1 SGHDT, CDR2 YYEEEE. In DNA, the CDR3 is TGTGCCAGCAGCTTCCTGACAGGCGCGAGCTCCTATAATTCACCCCTCCACTTT. As protein: CASSFLTGASSYNSPLHF.

The chain couples TRBV11-1 to TRBJ2-7, with D possibly being TRBD1 or TRBD2 (5 bases each). The CDR3 extends over 15 amino acids. Between the trimmed V and J ends, which lost 0 bases and 5 bases, there was a span of 14 bases. Germline CDR1 reads SGHAT; CDR2 reads FQDESV (reference sequence). Here the CDR3 reads CASSLAGAWGNEQYF. CDR3 nucleotides: TGTGCCAGCAGCTTAGCGGGAGCCTGGGGGAACGAGCAGTACTTC.

The rearrangement links TRBV19 to TRBJ2-4, with TRBD2 identical over 7 bases. Germline V gene data show CDR1 as LNHDA and CDR2 as SQIVND (reference sequence). Trimming at V came to 7 bases and at J to 2 bases, leaving 5 bases not matched to a gene. This CDR3 has 14 amino acids. CDR3 loop: CASTWGGTKNIQYF. In DNA form, the CDR3 reads TGTGCCAGTACCTGGGGAGGGACCAAAAACATTCAGTACTTC.

The chain uses TRBV12-3 or TRBV12-4 and TRBJ2-1; 7 bases map to TRBD2. V was pared by 5 bases and J by 15 bases, with 13 bases of the junction left unmatched. There are 13 residues in the CDR3. CDR3 sequence (DNA): TGTGCCAGCAGTGGAATGGTGGCGGGAGATCGGTTCTTC. This codes for CASSGMVAGDRFF.

This clonotype occurred a few times. The gene calls are TRBV5-1 and TRBJ2-3, with D uncertain. CDR3 length: 11 amino acids. Germline V gene lookup returns CDR1 SGHRS and CDR2 YFSETQ. V was pared by 3 bases and J by 14 bases, with 13 bases between. In DNA, the CDR3 is TGCGCCAGCAGCTCCAATGAACGTCGGTATTTT. Translating it yields CASSSNERRYF.

The chain is built from TRBV6-5 and TRBJ2-7, with 7 bases fitting TRBD2. The CDR3 totals 15 residues. Germline CDR1 MNHEY, CDR2 SVGAGI. V trimming: 6 bases; J trimming: 2 bases; junction bases outside the gene matches: 10. The CDR3 is CASRELALGAYEQYF. DNA of the CDR3: TGTGCCAGCAGAGAACTAGCGCTCGGGGCCTACGAGCAGTACTTC.

This clonotype was seen only a few times. The chain links TRBV29-1 to TRBJ2-4; no definite D call. The germline gives CDR1 SQVTM, CDR2 ANQGSEA. CDR3 length: 12 amino acids. Trimming left V 4 bases short and J 5 bases short, with 9 bases between. CDR3 region: CSVGVGQNIQYF. As DNA, the CDR3 is TGCAGCGTTGGGGTCGGGCAAAACATTCAGTACTTC.

With respect to this clonotype: The CDR3 does not end in the conserved phenylalanine or tryptophan, so this is likely a read error. The chain combines TRBV7-3 with TRBJ2-4; 9 bases map to TRBD1. The J call is in doubt because the DNA end fits TRBJ2-7 better. Germline V gives CDR1 SGHTA, CDR2 FQGTGA. The CDR3 has 14 amino acids. CDR3 coding DNA: TGTGCCAGCAGCTTGGACAGGGGCCCCTACGAGCAGTACTAC. It yields the protein CASSLDRGPYEQYY.

J is TRBJ2-7 and V is TRBV29-1; D is uncertain. Trimming cost V 5 bases and J 4 bases, with 9 bases left between them. CDR1 is SQVTM, CDR2 ANQGSEA, per germline. The CDR3 sequence is 11 residues long. DNA for the CDR3: TGCAGCGTTCACATTACGTACGAGCAGTACTTC. It codes for CSVHITYEQYF.

This clonotype is a singleton in its sample. J is TRBJ2-1 and V is TRBV25-1; 7 bases match TRBD2. The CDR3 is made up of 22 amino acids. V was pared by 1 base and J by 2 bases, with 23 bases of the junction left unmatched. The germline gives CDR1 MGHDK, CDR2 SYGVNS. The CDR3 nucleotides are TGTGCCAGCAGTGAATCGAGGAGCGGGAAGGTTTTAGGAGGCATGACCTACAATGAGCAGTTCTTC. Encoded protein: CASSESRSGKVLGGMTYNEQFF.

This clonotype was detected only a few times. The CDR3 DNA is TGCAGCGTTGAAGGGAGGGACACCCGTGAAAACACTGAAGCTTTCTTT. Its translation is CSVEGRDTRENTEAFF. This rearrangement joins TRBV29-1 to TRBJ1-1; tentatively, D is TRBD1 (6 bases). The germline V and J ends were trimmed by 1 base and 2 bases, with 17 bases remaining between them. CDR1 is SQVTM, CDR2 ANQGSEA, per germline. The CDR3 totals 16 residues.

This clonotype was picked up a small number of times. The chain has TRBV20-1 and TRBJ2-7; D is uncertain. Trimming stripped 6 bases from V and 6 bases from J, with 18 bases between. The CDR3 covers 13 residues. Germline V gene lookup returns CDR1 DFQATT and CDR2 SNEGSKA (reference sequence). This CDR3 reads CSAEPGSSGEQYF. CDR3 DNA sequence: TGCAGTGCGGAACCTGGGTCTTCGGGCGAGCAGTACTTC.

This clonotype was detected a few times. The chain links TRBV3-1 to TRBJ2-6; D remains unclear. V lost 2 bases and J lost 2, with 4 bases in between. The CDR3 runs to 14 residues. The germline V gene encodes CDR1 LGHDT and CDR2 YNNKEL (reference sequence). The CDR3 loop reads CASSQFTGANVLTF. In DNA form, the CDR3 reads TGTGCCAGCAGCCAATTTACTGGGGCCAACGTCCTGACTTTC.

The chain has TRBV10-3 and TRBJ2-7; D not certain. CDR3 size: 15 residues. Trimming took 4 bases from V and 0 from J, leaving 13 bases between them. CDR1 is ENHRY and CDR2 is SYGVKD in the germline V gene. CDR3 region: CAISGNSRTSYEQYF. For the CDR3, the DNA is TGTGCCATCAGTGGAAACAGCCGAACCTCCTACGAGCAGTACTTC.

V is TRBV20-1 and J is TRBJ2-3; 7 bases agree with TRBD2. Germline V CDR1 and CDR2: DFQATT, SNEGSKA (reference sequence). V lost 5 bases and J lost 2; bases outside the gene matches: 10. The CDR3 length is 15 residues. CDR3 sequence: CSAFGRRGNTDTQYF. The CDR3 DNA sequence: TGCAGTGCTTTCGGGAGGCGGGGGAACACAGATACGCAGTATTTT.

The chain uses TRBV28 and TRBJ1-4; no definite D call. The CDR3 length is 16 residues. The V gene lost 3 bases and the J gene lost 4 bases, with 15 bases spanning the gap. Germline-derived CDR1 and CDR2 are MDHEN and SYDVKM. The CDR3 nucleotides read TGTGCCAGCAGTTTCCCAGAGGGCAGAGTTAATGAAAAACTGTTTTTT. Amino acids: CASSFPEGRVNEKLFF. The full variable domain, its missing parts supplied by reference TRBV28 and TRBJ1-4, is DVKVTQSSRYLVKRTGEKVFLECVQDMDHENMFWYRQDPGLGLRLIYFSYDVKMKEKGDIPEGYSVSREKKERFSLILESASTNQTSMYLCASSFPEGRVNEKLFFGSGTQLSVL.

The V call is TRBV5-1, the J call TRBJ2-3; 13 bases agree with TRBD2. The V gene's germline CDR1 is SGHRS and CDR2 YFSETQ. The ends lost 1 base at V and 0 bases at J; junction bases unmatched: 8. This CDR3 comprises 19 residues. The CDR3 sequence: CASSLSRTSGGASTDTQYF. The CDR3 DNA sequence: TGCGCCAGCAGCTTGAGCCGGACTAGCGGGGGAGCTAGCACAGATACGCAGTATTTT.

The chain is built from TRBV28 and TRBJ1-2; D uncertain. Germline V lookup: CDR1 MDHEN, CDR2 SYDVKM. Trimming took off 6 bases at V and 2 bases at J, with 7 bases between the two ends. CDR3 length: 12 amino acids. CDR3 nucleotides: TGTGCCAGCAGGGGGATAAACTATGGCTACACCTTC. Encoded protein: CASRGINYGYTF.

This clonotype occurred once. This chain connects TRBV20-1 to TRBJ2-7; the match to TRBD1 covers 9 bases. The length of the CDR3 is 15 residues. The germline CDR1 and CDR2 sequences are DFQATT and SNEGSKA (reference sequence). With 6 bases clipped from V and 0 bases from J, the junction kept 9 bases outside the gene matches. This chain's CDR3 is CSAKQGAIPSYEQYF. The CDR3 nucleotides read TGCAGTGCCAAACAGGGGGCGATACCCTCCTACGAGCAGTACTTC.

The rearrangement joins TRBV10-3 to TRBJ2-1; 12 nucleotides align to TRBD2. Germline CDR1 and CDR2: ENHRY and SYGVKD. The CDR3 sequence is 13 residues long. With 6 bases clipped from V and 7 bases from J, the junction kept 1 base outside the gene matches. CDR3 region: CAIRTSGSNEQFF. CDR3 nucleotide sequence: TGTGCCATCAGGACTAGCGGGAGTAATGAGCAGTTCTTC.

The V call is TRBV30, the J call TRBJ1-1; D unclear. The CDR3 is 13 residues long. Trimming took off 0 bases at V and 0 bases at J, with 5 bases between the two ends. The V gene's germline CDR1 is GTSNPN and CDR2 SVGIG (reference sequence). CDR3 region: CAWSVRVNTEAFF. CDR3 DNA: TGTGCCTGGAGTGTACGAGTGAACACTGAAGCTTTCTTT.

The V gene is TRBV12-3 or TRBV12-4, the J gene TRBJ1-2; D unresolved. This CDR3 contains 13 residues. V lost 8 bases to trimming and J lost 6 bases, with 16 bases between them. The CDR3 sequence: CASRSNGLDGYTF. In DNA form, the CDR3 reads TGTGCCAGCCGGTCGAACGGTTTGGATGGCTACACCTTC.

The J gene is TRBJ1-5, the V gene TRBV6-2 or TRBV6-3, with 8 bases identical to TRBD1. This CDR3 is built from 15 residues. Germline CDR1 MNHEY, CDR2 SVGEGT. V lost 1 base, J lost 2 bases, and 1 base stayed unmatched. The CDR3 is CASSYLGQGNQPQHF. The CDR3 DNA is TGTGCCAGCAGTTACTTGGGACAGGGCAATCAGCCCCAGCATTTT.

The chain employs TRBV5-6 and TRBJ1-5, with unresolved D. CDR3 length: 15 amino acids. Deletions cut 4 bases from V and 2 bases from J, with 13 bases between. Germline CDR1 reads SGHDT; CDR2 reads YYEEEE. CDR3 sequence (DNA): TGTGCCAGCAGCCCCTGGGGTCATGGCAATCAGCCCCAGCATTTT. Its protein is CASSPWGHGNQPQHF.

This clonotype was counted a few times. J is TRBJ2-1 and V is TRBV6-1; TRBD2 agrees at 11 bases. V lost 2 bases, J lost 5 bases, and 8 bases stayed unmatched. Germline loops: CDR1 MNHNS, CDR2 SASEGT. CDR3 length: 17 residues. The CDR3 reads CASSEPLYSGRDNEQFF. In DNA form, the CDR3 reads TGTGCCAGCAGTGAACCCCTCTATAGCGGGAGGGACAATGAGCAGTTCTTC.

The V gene is TRBV11-2, the J gene TRBJ1-2, with D possibly being TRBD1 (6 bases). V lost 3 bases and J 0 bases, leaving 14 bases between the germline ends. Germline assignment: CDR1 SGHAT and CDR2 FQNNGV. The CDR3 runs to 16 residues. Written as DNA, the CDR3 is TGTGCCAGCAGCTTCGCGACAGGTCCCTCTAACTATGGCTACACCTTC. As protein: CASSFATGPSNYGYTF.

This clonotype has just a few counts. The chain is built from TRBV7-2 and TRBJ2-7, with a tentative D call TRBD2 (6 bases). CDR1 and CDR2 (germline): SGHTA, FQGNSA. The CDR3 loop spans 12 amino acids. V was pared by 5 bases and J by 6 bases, with 11 bases between. CDR3 residues: CASSPMGGEQYF. The DNA of the CDR3 is TGTGCCAGCAGCCCGATGGGGGGCGAGCAGTACTTC.